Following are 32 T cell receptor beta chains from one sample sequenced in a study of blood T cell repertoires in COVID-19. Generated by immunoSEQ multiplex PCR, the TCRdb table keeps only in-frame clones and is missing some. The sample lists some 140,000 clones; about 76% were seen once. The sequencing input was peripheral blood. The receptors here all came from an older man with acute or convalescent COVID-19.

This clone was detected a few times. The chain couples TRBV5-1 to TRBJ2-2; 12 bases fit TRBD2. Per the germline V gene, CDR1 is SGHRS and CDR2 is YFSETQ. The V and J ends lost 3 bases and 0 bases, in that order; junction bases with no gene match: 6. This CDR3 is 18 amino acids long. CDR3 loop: CASSSTTSGGANTGELFF. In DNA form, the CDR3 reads TGCGCCAGCAGCTCGACGACTAGCGGGGGCGCGAACACCGGGGAGCTGTTTTTT.

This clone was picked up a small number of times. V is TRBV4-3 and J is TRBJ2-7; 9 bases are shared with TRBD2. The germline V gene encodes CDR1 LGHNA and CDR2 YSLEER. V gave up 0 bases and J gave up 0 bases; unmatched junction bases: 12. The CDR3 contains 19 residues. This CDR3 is CASSQESTAGGRFSYEQYF. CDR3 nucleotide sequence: TGCGCCAGCAGCCAAGAGAGCACAGCGGGGGGACGCTTCTCCTACGAGCAGTACTTC.

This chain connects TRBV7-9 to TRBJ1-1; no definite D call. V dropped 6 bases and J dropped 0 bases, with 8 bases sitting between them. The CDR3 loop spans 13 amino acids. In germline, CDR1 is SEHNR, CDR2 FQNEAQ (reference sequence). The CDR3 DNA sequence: TGTGCCAGCAGAAAGGAGGTGAACACTGAAGCTTTCTTT. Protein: CASRKEVNTEAFF.

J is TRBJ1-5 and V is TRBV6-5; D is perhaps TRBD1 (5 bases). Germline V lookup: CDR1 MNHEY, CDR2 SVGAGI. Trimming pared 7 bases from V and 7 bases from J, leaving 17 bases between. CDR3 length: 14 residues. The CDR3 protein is CASNEDRGRQPQHF. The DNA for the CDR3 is TGTGCCAGCAACGAAGACAGAGGGAGGCAGCCCCAGCATTTT.

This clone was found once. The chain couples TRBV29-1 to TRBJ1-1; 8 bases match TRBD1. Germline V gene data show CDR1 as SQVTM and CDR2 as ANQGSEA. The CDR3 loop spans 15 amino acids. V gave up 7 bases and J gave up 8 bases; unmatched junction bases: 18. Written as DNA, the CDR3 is TGCAGCGCGCCAGGGACAGGTGGGGACTTTGGGGAAGCTTTCTTT. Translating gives CSAPGTGGDFGEAFF.

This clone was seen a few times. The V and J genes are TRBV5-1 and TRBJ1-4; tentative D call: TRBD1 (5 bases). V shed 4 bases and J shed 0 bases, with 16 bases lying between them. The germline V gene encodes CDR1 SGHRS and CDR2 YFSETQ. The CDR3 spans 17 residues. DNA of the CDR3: TGCGCCAGCAGCCCTGGGGGAGGTCTTGCAACTAATGAAAAACTGTTTTTT. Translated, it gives CASSPGGGLATNEKLFF. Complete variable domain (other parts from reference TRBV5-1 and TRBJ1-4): KAGVTQTPRYLIKTRGQQVTLSCSPISGHRSVSWYQQTPGQGLQFLFEYFSETQRNKGNFPGRFSGRQFSNSRSEMNVSTLELGDSALYLCASSPGGGLATNEKLFFGSGTQLSVL.

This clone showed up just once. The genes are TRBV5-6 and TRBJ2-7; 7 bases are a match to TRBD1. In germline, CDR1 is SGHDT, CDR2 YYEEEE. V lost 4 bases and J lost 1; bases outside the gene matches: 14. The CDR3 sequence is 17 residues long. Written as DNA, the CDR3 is TGTGCCAGCAGCGGGATTCCTCCGGGACAGAGGTCCTACGAGCAGTACTTC. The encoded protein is CASSGIPPGQRSYEQYF.

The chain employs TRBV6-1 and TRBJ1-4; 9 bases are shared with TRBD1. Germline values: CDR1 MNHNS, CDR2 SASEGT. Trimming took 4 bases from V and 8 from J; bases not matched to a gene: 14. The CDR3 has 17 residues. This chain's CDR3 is CASSGKLQGAVREKLFF. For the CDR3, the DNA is TGTGCCAGCAGTGGAAAGCTACAGGGGGCAGTTCGCGAAAAACTGTTTTTT.

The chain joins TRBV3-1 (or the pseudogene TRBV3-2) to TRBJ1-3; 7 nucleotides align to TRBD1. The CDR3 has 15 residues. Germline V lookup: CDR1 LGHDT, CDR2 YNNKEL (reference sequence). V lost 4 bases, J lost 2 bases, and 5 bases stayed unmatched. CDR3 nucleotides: TGTGCCAGCAGCCCAACAGGGGACGCTGGAAACACCATATATTTT. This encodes CASSPTGDAGNTIYF.

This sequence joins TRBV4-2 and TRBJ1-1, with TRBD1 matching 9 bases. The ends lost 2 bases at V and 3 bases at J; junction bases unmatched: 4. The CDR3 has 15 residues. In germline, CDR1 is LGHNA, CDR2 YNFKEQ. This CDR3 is CASSQSTGGYTEAFF. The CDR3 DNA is TGTGCCAGCAGCCAATCGACAGGGGGGTACACTGAAGCTTTCTTT.

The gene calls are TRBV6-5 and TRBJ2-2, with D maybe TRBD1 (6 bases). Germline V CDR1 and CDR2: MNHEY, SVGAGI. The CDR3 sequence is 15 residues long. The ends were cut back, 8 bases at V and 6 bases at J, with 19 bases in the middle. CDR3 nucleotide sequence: TGTGCCAGCGGAGAGGGCGGCAGGGGTTCCGGGGAGCTGTTTTTT. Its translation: CASGEGGRGSGELFF.

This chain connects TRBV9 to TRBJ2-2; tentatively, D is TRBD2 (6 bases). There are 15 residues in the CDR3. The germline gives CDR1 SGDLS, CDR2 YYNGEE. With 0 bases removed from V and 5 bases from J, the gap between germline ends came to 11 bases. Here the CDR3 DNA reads TGTGCCAGCAGCGTAGTTAGCGGCGGGACCGGGGAGCTGTTTTTT. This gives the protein CASSVVSGGTGELFF.

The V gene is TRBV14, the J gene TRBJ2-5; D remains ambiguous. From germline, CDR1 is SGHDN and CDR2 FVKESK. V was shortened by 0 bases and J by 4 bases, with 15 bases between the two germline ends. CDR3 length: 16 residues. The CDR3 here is CASSQESRPASETQYF. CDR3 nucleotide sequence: TGTGCCAGCAGCCAAGAGTCTAGACCCGCCTCAGAGACCCAGTACTTC.

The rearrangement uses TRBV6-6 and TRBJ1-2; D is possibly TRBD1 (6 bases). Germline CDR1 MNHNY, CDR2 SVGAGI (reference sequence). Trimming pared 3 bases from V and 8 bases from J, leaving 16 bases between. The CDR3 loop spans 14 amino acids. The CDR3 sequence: CASSYGGAPWGYTF. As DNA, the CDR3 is TGTGCCAGCAGTTATGGGGGGGCGCCTTGGGGCTACACCTTC.

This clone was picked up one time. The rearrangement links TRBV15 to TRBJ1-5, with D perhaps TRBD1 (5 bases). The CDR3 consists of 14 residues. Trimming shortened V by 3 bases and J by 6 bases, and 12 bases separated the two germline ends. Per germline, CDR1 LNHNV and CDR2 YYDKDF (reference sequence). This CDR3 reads CATSSAFGGQPQHF. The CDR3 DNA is TGTGCCACCAGCAGTGCTTTCGGGGGTCAGCCCCAGCATTTT.

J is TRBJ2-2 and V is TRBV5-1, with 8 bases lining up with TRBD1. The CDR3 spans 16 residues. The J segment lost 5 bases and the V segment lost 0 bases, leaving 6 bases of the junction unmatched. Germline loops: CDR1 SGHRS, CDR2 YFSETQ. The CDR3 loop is CASSLAGTGGTGELFF. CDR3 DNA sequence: TGCGCCAGCAGCTTGGCCGGGACAGGAGGGACCGGGGAGCTGTTTTTT.

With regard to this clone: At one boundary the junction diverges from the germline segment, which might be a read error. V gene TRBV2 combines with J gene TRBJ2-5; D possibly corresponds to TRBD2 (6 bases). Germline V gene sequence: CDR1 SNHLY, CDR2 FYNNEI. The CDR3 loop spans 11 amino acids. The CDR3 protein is CASRDGGPGDF. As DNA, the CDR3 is TGTGCCAGCAGAGACGGGGGTCCCGGGGACTTC.

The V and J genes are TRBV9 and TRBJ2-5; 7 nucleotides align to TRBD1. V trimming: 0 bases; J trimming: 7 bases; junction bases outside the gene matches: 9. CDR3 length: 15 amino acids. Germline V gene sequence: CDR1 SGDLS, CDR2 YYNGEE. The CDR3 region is CASSVEGTAGGTQYF. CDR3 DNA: TGTGCCAGCAGCGTAGAAGGTACCGCAGGGGGGACCCAGTACTTC.

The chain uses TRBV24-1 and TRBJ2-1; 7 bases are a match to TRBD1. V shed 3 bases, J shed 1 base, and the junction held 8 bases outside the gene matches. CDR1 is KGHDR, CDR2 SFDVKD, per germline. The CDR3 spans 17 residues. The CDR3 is CATSDTWTGPSYNEQFF. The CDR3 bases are TGTGCCACCAGTGATACTTGGACAGGCCCTTCCTACAATGAGCAGTTCTTC.

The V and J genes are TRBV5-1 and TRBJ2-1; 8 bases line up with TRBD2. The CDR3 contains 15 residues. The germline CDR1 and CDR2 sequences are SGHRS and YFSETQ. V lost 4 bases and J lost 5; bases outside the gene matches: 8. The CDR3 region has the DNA TGCGCCAGCAGCGGGGCGGAGCGGGGGCACAATGAGCAGTTCTTC. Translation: CASSGAERGHNEQFF.

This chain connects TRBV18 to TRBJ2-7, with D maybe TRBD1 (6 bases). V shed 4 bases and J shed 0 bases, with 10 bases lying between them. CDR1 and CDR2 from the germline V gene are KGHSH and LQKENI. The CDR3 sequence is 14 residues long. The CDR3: CASSLGQSSYEQYF. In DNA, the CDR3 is TGTGCCAGCTCACTCGGACAGAGCTCCTACGAGCAGTACTTC.

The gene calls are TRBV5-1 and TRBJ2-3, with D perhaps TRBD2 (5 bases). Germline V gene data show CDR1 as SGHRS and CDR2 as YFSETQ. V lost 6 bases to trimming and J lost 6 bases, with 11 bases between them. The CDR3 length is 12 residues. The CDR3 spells CASKRETDTQYF. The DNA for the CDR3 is TGCGCCAGCAAGAGGGAAACGGATACGCAGTATTTT.

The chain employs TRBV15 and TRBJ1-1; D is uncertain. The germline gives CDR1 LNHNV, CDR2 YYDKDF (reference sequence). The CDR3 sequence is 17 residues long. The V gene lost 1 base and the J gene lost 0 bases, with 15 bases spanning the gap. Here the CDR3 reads CATSRVRTDIMNTEAFF. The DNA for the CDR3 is TGTGCCACCAGCAGAGTAAGAACAGACATCATGAACACTGAAGCTTTCTTT.

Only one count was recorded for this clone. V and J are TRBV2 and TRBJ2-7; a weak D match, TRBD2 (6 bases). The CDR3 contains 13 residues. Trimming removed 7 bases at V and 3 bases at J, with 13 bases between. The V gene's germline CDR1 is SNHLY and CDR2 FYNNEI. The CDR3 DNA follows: TGTGCCAGCAAAGGGGACGGGGGCTACGAGCAGTACTTC. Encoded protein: CASKGDGGYEQYF.

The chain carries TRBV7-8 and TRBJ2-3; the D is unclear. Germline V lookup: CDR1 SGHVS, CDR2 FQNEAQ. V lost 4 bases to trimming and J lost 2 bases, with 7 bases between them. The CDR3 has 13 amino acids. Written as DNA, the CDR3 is TGTGCCAGCAGCTCCCAGAACACAGATACGCAGTATTTT. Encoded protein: CASSSQNTDTQYF.

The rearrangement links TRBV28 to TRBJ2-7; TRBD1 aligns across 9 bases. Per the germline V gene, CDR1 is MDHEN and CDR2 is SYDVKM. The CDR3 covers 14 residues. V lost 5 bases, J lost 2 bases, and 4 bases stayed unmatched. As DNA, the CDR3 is TGTGCCAGCAGTGGACAGGGGTCCACCTACGAGCAGTACTTC. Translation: CASSGQGSTYEQYF.

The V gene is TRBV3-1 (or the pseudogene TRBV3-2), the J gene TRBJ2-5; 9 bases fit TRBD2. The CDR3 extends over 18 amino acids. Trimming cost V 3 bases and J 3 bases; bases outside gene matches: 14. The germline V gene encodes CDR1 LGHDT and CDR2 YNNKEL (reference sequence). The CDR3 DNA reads TGTGCCAGCAGCCAGAGTCTAGCGGGGCGGCGGGGAGAAGAGACCCAGTACTTC. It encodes CASSQSLAGRRGEETQYF.

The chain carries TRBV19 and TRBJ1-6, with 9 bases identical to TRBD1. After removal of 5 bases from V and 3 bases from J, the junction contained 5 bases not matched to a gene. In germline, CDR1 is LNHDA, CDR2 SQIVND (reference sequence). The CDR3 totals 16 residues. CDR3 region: CASSVGQGIYNSPLHF. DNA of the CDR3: TGTGCCAGTAGTGTCGGACAGGGGATCTATAATTCACCCCTCCACTTT.

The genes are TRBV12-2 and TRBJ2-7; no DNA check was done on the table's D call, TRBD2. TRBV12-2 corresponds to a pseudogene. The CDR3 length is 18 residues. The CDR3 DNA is TGTGCAAGTCGCTTAGCGCGGACTAGCGGGGTGCTCTCCTACGAGCAGTACTTC. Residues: CASRLARTSGVLSYEQYF.

CDR3 in DNA: TGTGCCACCCGGGATCAGAACACTGAAGCTTTCTTT. It translates to CATRDQNTEAFF. The J gene is TRBJ1-1, the V gene TRBV28; D is undetermined. This CDR3 is built from 12 residues. The ends were cut back, 10 bases at V and 1 base at J, with 10 bases in the middle. Per germline, CDR1 MDHEN and CDR2 SYDVKM.

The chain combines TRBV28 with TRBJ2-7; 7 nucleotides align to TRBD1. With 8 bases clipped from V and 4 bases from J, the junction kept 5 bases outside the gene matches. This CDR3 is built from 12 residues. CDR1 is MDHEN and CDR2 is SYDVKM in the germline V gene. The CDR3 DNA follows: TGTGCCAGCGGAGGACAGGCGTACGAGCAGTACTTC. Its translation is CASGGQAYEQYF.

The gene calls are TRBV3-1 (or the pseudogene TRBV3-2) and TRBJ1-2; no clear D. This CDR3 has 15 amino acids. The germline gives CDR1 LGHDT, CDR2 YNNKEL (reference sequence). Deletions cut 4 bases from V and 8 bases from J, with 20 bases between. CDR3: CASSPFSGEAVGYTF. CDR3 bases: TGTGCCAGCAGCCCTTTCTCCGGGGAGGCGGTCGGCTACACCTTC.